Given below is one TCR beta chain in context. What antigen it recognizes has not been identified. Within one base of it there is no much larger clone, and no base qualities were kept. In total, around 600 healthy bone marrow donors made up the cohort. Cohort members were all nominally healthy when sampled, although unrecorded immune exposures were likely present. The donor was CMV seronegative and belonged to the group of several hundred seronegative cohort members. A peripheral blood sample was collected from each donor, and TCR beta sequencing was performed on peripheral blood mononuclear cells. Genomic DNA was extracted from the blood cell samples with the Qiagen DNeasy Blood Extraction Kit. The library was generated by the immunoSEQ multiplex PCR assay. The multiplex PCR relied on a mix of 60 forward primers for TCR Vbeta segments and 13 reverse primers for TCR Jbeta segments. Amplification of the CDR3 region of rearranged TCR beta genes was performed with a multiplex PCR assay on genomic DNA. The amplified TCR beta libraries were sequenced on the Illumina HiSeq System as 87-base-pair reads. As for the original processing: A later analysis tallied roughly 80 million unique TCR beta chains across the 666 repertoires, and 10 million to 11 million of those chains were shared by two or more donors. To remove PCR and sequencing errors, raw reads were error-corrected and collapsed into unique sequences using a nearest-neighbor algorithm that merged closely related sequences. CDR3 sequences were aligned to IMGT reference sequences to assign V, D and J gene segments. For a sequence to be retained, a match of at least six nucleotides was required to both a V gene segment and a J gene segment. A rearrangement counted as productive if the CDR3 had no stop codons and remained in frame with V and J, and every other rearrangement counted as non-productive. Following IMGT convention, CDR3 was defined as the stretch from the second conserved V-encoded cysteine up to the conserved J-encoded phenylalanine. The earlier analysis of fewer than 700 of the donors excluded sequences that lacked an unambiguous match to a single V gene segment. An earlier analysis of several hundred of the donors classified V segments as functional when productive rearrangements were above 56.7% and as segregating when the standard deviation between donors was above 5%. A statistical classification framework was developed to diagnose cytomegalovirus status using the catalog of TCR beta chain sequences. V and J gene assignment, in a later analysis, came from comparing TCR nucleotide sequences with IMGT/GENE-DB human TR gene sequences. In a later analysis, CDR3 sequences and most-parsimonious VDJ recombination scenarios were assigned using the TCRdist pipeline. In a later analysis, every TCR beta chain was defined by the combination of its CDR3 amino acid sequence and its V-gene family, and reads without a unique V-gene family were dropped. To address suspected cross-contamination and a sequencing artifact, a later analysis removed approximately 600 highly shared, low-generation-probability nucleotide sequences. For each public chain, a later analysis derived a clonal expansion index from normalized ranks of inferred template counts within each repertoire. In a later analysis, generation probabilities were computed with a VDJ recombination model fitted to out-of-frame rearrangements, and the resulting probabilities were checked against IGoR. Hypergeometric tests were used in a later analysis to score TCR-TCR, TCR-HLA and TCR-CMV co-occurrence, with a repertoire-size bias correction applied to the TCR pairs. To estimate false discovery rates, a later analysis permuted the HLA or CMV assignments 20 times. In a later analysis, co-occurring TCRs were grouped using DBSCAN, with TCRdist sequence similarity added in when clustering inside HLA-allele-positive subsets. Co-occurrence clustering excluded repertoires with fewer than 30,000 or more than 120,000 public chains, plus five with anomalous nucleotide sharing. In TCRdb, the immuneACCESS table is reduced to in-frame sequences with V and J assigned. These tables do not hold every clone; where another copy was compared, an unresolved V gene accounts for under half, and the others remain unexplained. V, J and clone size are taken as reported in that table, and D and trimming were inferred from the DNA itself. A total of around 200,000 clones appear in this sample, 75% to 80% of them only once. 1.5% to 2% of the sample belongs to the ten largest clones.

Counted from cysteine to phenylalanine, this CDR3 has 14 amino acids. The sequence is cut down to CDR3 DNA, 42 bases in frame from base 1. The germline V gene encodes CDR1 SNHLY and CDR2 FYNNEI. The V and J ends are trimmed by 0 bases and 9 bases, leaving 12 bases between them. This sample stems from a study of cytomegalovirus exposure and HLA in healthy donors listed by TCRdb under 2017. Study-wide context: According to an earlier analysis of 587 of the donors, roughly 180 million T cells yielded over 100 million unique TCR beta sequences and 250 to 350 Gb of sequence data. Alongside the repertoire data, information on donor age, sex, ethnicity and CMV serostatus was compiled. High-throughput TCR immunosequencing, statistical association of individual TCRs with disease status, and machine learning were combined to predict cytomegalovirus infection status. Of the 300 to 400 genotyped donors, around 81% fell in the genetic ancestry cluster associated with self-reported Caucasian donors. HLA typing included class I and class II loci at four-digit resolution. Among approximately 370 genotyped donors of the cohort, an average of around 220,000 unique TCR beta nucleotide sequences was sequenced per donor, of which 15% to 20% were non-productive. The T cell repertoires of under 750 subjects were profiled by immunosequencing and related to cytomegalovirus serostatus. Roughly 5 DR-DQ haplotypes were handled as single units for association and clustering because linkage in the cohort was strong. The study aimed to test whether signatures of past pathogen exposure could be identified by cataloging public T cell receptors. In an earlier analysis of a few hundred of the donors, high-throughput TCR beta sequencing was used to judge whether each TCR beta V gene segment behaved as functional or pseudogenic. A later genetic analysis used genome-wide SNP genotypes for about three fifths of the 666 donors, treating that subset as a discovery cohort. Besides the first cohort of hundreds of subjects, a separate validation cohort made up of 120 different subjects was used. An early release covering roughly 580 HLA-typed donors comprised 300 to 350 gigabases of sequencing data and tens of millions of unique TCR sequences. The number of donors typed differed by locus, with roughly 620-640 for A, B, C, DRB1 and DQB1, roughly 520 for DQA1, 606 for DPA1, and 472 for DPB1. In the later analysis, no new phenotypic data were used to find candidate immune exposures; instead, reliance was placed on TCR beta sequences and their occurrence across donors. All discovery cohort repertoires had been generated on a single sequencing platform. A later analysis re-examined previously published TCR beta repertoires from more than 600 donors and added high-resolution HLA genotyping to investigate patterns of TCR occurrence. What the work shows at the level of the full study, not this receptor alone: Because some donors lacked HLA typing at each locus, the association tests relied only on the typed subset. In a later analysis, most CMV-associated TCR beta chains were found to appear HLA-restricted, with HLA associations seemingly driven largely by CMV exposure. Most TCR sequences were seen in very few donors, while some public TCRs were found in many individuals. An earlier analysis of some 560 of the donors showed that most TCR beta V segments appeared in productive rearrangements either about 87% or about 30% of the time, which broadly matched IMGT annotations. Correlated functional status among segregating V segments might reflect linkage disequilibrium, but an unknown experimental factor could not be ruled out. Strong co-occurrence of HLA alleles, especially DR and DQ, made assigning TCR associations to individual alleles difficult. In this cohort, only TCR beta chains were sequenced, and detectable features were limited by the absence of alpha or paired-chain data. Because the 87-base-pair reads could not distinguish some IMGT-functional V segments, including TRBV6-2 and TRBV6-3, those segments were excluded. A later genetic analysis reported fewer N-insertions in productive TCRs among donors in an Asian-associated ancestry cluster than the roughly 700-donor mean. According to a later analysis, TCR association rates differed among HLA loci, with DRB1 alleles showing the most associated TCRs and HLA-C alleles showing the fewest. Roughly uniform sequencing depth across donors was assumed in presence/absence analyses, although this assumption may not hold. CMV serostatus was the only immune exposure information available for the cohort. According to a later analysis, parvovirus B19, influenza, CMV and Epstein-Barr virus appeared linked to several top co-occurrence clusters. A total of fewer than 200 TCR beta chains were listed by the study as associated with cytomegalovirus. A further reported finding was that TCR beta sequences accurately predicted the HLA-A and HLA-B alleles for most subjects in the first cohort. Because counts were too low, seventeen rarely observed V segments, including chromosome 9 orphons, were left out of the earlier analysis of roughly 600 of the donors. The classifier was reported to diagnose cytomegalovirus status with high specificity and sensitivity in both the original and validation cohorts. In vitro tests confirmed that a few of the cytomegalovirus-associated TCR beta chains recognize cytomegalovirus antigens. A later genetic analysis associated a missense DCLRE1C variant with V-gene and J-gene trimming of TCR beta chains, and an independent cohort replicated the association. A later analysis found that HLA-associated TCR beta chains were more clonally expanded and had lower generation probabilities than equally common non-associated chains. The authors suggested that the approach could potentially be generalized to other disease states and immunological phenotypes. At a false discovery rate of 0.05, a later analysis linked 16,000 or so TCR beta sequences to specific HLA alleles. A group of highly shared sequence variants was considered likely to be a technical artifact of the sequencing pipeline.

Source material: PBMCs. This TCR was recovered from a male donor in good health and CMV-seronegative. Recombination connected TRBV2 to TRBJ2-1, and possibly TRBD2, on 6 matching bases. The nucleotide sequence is TGTGCCAGCAGTGAAGCGCTTAGCGGCGGTGAGCAGTTCTTC. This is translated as CASSEALSGGEQFF.